This TCR beta chain derives from a study of early T cells in non-severe SARS-CoV-2 infection. Overall study context: Bulk RNA from unsorted whole blood was sequenced; chains were unpaired. Findings of the study overall: Anti-spike CD8 responses were favored in VDJdb matching, and private and CD4 specificities were missed.

As for this clonotype: Its matching antigen is unknown. A much larger clone lies a single base off, so this may be a read error.

The protocol attached unique molecular identifiers to individual cDNA molecules. TCRdb independently ran MiXCR on the 5' RACE reads; one entry per CDR3 protein. The top ten clones hold about 5.2% of a sample with 65,000 to 85,000 distinct CDR3 sequences, about 12% of them seen once. Germline values: CDR1 PRHDT, CDR2 FYEKMQ (reference sequence). The CDR3 loop spans 15 amino acids. The rearrangement links TRBV13 to TRBJ2-7, with D perhaps given as TRBD1 or TRBD2 (5 bases each). This receptor was taken from an adult who was a healthcare worker with PCR-confirmed SARS-CoV-2 infection or an uninfected control (not recorded which). Specimen: whole blood. CDR3 amino acids: CASSLEKRDPYKQYF. CDR3 DNA: TGTGCCAGCAGCTTAGAGAAGAGGGACCCCTACAAGCAGTACTTC.